Listed below are T cell receptor beta chains from one sample, sequenced in a study of cytomegalovirus exposure and HLA in healthy donors. The protocol was immunoSEQ multiplex PCR, while the TCRdb copy is restricted to in-frame clones and leaves out a portion. This sample carries 250,000 or so clones, 80% to 90% of them seen once, and the ten largest clones take about 3%. The sequencing input was PBMCs. All receptors come from a man between 18 and 35 years old in good health and CMV-seronegative. The conserved cysteine and the conserved F or W are not part of the CDR3 here.

j_call v_call cdr3_aa
TRBJ2-5 TRBV7-6 ASSLGSRGRVGETQY
TRBJ2-7 TRBV28 ASSLPTGLSYEQY
TRBJ2-3 TRBV7-2 ASRLGDTQY
TRBJ2-3 TRBV30 AWSTSSGSADIDTQY
TRBJ1-5 TRBV7-9 ASSLALGEPQH
TRBJ2-3 TRBV2 ASIASGSRPTDTQY
TRBJ2-5 TRBV5-4 ASSPGLAGPNLWETQY
TRBJ1-2 TRBV27 ASSLLGQGFGYT
TRBJ2-7 TRBV5-1 ASSLAQSYEQY
TRBJ1-3 TRBV7-8 ASSYRGPGNTIY
TRBJ2-1 TRBV4-2 ASSQEFSGSPGEQF
TRBJ2-3 TRBV6-1 ASTELAGAADTQY
TRBJ2-7 TRBV9 ASSVEAGVTAEQY